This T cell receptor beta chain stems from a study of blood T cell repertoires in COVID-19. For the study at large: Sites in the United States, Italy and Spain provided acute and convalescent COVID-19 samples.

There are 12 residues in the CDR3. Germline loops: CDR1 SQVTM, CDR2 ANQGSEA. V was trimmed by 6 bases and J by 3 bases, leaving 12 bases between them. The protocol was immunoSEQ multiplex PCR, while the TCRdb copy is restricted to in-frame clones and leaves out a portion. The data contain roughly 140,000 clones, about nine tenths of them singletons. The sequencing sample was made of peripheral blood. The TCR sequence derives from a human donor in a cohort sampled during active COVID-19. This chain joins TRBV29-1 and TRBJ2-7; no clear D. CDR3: CSVSSTGYEQYF. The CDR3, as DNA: TGCAGCGTATCCTCCACGGGCTACGAGCAGTACTTC.